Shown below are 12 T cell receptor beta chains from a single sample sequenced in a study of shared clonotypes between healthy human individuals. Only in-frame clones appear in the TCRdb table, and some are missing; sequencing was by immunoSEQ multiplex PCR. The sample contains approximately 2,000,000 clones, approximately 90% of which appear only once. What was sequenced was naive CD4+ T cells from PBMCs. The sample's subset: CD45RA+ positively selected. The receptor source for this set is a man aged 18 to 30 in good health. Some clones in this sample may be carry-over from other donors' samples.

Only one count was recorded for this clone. The CDR3 region is CATSRGDTSTDTQYF. The CDR3 bases are TGTGCCACCAGCAGAGGGGACACATCCACAGATACGCAGTATTTT. This chain joins TRBV15 and TRBJ2-3, with D possibly matching TRBD1 (6 bases). The CDR3 totals 15 residues. Trimming shortened V by 1 base and J by 2 bases, and 10 bases separated the two germline ends. Germline V gene lookup returns CDR1 LNHNV and CDR2 YYDKDF (reference sequence).

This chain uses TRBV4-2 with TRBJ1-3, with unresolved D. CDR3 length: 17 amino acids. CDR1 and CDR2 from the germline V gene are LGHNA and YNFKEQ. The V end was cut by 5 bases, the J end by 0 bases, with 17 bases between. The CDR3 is CASSAGMGLNSGNTIYF. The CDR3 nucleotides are TGTGCCAGCAGCGCAGGCATGGGCCTAAACTCTGGAAACACCATATATTTT.

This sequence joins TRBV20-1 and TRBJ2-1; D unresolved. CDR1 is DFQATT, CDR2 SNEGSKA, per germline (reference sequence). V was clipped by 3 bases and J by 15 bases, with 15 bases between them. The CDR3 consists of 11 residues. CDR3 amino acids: CSASFGARAFF. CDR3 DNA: TGCAGTGCTAGCTTCGGCGCCCGCGCGTTCTTC.

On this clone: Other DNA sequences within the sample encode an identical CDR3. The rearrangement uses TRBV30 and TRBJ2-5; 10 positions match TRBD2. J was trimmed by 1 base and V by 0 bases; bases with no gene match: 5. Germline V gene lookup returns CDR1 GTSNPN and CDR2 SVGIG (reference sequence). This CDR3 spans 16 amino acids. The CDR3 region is CAWSVGASGSQETQYF. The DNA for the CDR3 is TGTGCCTGGAGTGTAGGCGCTAGCGGGAGCCAAGAGACCCAGTACTTC.

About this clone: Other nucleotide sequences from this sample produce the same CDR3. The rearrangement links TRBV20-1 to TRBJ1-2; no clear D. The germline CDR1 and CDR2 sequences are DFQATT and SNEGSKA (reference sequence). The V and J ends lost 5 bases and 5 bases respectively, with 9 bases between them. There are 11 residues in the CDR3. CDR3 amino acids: CSARLGYGYTF. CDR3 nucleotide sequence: TGCAGTGCTCGCCTGGGTTATGGCTACACCTTC.

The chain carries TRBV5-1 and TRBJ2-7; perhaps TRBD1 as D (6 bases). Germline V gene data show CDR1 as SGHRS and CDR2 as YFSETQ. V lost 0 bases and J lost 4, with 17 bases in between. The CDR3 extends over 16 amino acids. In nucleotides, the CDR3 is TGCGCCAGCAGCTTGGCCGGAACAGGGTTGAGATACGAGCAGTACTTC. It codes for CASSLAGTGLRYEQYF.

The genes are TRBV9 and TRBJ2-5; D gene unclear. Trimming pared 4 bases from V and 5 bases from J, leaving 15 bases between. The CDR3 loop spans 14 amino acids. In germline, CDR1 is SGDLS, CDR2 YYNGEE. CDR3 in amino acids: CASSFGPSSETQYF. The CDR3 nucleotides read TGTGCCAGCAGCTTTGGGCCTTCGTCGGAGACCCAGTACTTC.

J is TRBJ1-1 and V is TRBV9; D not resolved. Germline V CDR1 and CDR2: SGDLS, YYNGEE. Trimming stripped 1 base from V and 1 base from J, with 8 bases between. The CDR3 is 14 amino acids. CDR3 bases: TGTGCCAGCAGCGTAATCGGATCGAACACTGAAGCTTTCTTT. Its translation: CASSVIGSNTEAFF.

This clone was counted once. The CDR3 nucleotides are TGTGCCACCAGCAAAGGGACAGCTTCTGGAAACACCATATATTTT. This gives the protein CATSKGTASGNTIYF. V gene TRBV15 combines with J gene TRBJ1-3; 7 nucleotides align to TRBD1. Germline CDR1 and CDR2: LNHNV and YYDKDF (reference sequence). The CDR3 is made up of 15 amino acids. J lost 1 base, V lost 4 bases, and 4 bases had no gene match.

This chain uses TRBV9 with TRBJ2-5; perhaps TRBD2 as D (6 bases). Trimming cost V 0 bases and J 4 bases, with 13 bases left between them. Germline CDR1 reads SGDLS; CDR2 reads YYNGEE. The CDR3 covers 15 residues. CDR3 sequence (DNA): TGTGCCAGCAGCGTAGGGTCGACGGAGGGAGAGACCCAGTACTTC. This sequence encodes CASSVGSTEGETQYF.

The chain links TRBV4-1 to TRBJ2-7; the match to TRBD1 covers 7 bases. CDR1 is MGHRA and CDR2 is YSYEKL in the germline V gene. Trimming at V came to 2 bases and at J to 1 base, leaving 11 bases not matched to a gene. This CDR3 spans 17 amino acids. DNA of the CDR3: TGCGCCAGCAGCCAACCCAGGCGGACAGGAGATTCCTACGAGCAGTACTTC. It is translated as CASSQPRRTGDSYEQYF.

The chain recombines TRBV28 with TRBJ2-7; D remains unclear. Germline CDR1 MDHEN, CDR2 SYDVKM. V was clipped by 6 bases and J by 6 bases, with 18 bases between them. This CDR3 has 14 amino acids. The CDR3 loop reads CASRLTGSTFEQYF. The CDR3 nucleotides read TGTGCCAGCAGGTTGACCGGGTCCACCTTCGAGCAGTACTTC.